A selection of T cell receptor beta chains follows, all from one sample in a study of blood T cell repertoires in COVID-19. Only in-frame clones appear in the TCRdb table, and some are missing; sequencing was by immunoSEQ multiplex PCR. The profile shows about 220,000 clones, approximately 80% of them singletons. Sequencing input: peripheral blood. These receptors were taken from a human donor in a cohort sampled during active COVID-19. Each CDR3 is given with its conserved first and last residue. The order of the fields is J gene, clone size, D gene, V gene, CDR3 DNA, CDR3 protein. A D gene is named only where the DNA matches it firmly. Where a row states a size, it is once, few, many or the class of an expanded clone; other rows omit it.

j_call: TRBJ2-5; clone_size: many; d_call: TRBD1; v_call: TRBV7-8; cdr3_nt: TGTGCCAGCAGCGGCTCACAGGGGGAGACCCAGTACTTC; cdr3_aa: CASSGSQGETQYF
j_call: TRBJ1-6; clone_size: -; d_call: TRBD1; v_call: TRBV19; cdr3_nt: TGTGCCAGTAGTACTGACAGGGCCAAACATTCACCCCTCCACTTT; cdr3_aa: CASSTDRAKHSPLHF
j_call: TRBJ1-2; clone_size: once; d_call: -; v_call: TRBV6-1; cdr3_nt: TGTGCCAGCAGTGAAGCCGGCGGGGGCTACACCTTC; cdr3_aa: CASSEAGGGYTF
j_call: TRBJ1-5; clone_size: -; d_call: -; v_call: TRBV28; cdr3_nt: TGTGCCAGCAGTTTAGCAGGGTTTGGCAATCAGCCCCAGCATTTT; cdr3_aa: CASSLAGFGNQPQHF
j_call: TRBJ1-1; clone_size: -; d_call: -; v_call: TRBV19; cdr3_nt: TGTGCCAGTAGGTGGACACCTGAGAACACTGAAGCTTTCTTT; cdr3_aa: CASRWTPENTEAFF
j_call: TRBJ1-1; clone_size: -; d_call: -; v_call: TRBV6-1; cdr3_nt: TGTGCCAGCAGTGAAAACAGGAAGATAGACACTGAAGCTTTCTTT; cdr3_aa: CASSENRKIDTEAFF
j_call: TRBJ2-2; clone_size: -; d_call: -; v_call: TRBV6-5; cdr3_nt: TGTGCCAGCTTGGGGCGCGCGAACACCGGGGAGCTGTTTTTT; cdr3_aa: CASLGRANTGELFF
j_call: TRBJ1-1; clone_size: -; d_call: -; v_call: TRBV5-6; cdr3_nt: TGTGCCAGCAGCTTGAAGGGGAGGGCGATGAACACTGAAGCTTTCTTT; cdr3_aa: CASSLKGRAMNTEAFF
j_call: TRBJ2-7; clone_size: -; d_call: -; v_call: TRBV7-8; cdr3_nt: TGTGCCAGCAGAGGGGTTAGCTACGAGCAGTACTTC; cdr3_aa: CASRGVSYEQYF
j_call: TRBJ1-1; clone_size: -; d_call: TRBD1; v_call: TRBV28; cdr3_nt: TGTGCCAGCAGTTTTCCACCCGGGACAGGGGTACCCACTGAAGCTTTCTTT; cdr3_aa: CASSFPPGTGVPTEAFF
j_call: TRBJ2-2; clone_size: -; d_call: TRBD2; v_call: TRBV5-8; cdr3_nt: TGTGCCAGCAGCTTGGTAGCGGGGAACACCGGGGAGCTGTTTTTT; cdr3_aa: CASSLVAGNTGELFF
j_call: TRBJ2-2; clone_size: -; d_call: -; v_call: TRBV5-6; cdr3_nt: TGTGCCAGCAGCCGACGTGGAGGGTGGATGGTCGGGGAGCTGTTTTTT; cdr3_aa: CASSRRGGWMVGELFF
j_call: TRBJ2-2; clone_size: -; d_call: -; v_call: TRBV28; cdr3_nt: TGTGCCAGCAGTTTGATCCAGGGGCCTATAATAAGCGGGGAGCTGTTTTTT; cdr3_aa: CASSLIQGPIISGELFF
j_call: TRBJ1-6; clone_size: few; d_call: TRBD1; v_call: TRBV28; cdr3_nt: TGTGCCAGCAGTTTCTCGGACAGGGTCCTCTATAATTCACCCCTCCACTTT; cdr3_aa: CASSFSDRVLYNSPLHF
j_call: TRBJ1-6; clone_size: -; d_call: -; v_call: TRBV19; cdr3_nt: TGTGCCAGTAGTATTGTTACCTTCGGGAGTTCACCCCTCCACTTT; cdr3_aa: CASSIVTFGSSPLHF
j_call: TRBJ2-1; clone_size: -; d_call: -; v_call: TRBV7-9; cdr3_nt: TGTGCCAGCAGCTTACCTACGGGAGAGGTCCAATACAATGAGCAGTTCTTC; cdr3_aa: CASSLPTGEVQYNEQFF
j_call: TRBJ2-4; clone_size: -; d_call: TRBD2; v_call: TRBV18; cdr3_nt: TGTGCCAGCTCACTAACCGGGACTAGGAGTCTTGCCAAAAACATTCAGTACTTC; cdr3_aa: CASSLTGTRSLAKNIQYF
j_call: TRBJ1-1; clone_size: once; d_call: -; v_call: TRBV7-2; cdr3_nt: TGTGCCAGCAGCTTAGGTCGGAGGTTGAACACTGAAGCTTTCTTT; cdr3_aa: CASSLGRRLNTEAFF
j_call: TRBJ2-3; clone_size: -; d_call: TRBD2; v_call: TRBV29-1; cdr3_nt: TGCAGCTCCAGTCGGGGGGGGAGCACAGATACGCAGTATTTT; cdr3_aa: CSSSRGGSTDTQYF
j_call: TRBJ2-2; clone_size: many; d_call: -; v_call: TRBV6-4; cdr3_nt: TGTGCCAGCAGTGAGGTGGCGGGATGGGGCACCGGGGAGCTGTTTTTT; cdr3_aa: CASSEVAGWGTGELFF
j_call: TRBJ1-5; clone_size: -; d_call: -; v_call: TRBV7-8; cdr3_nt: TGTGCCAGCAGCTTGAGGCTCAGCAATGAGGTTCAGCCCCAGCATTTT; cdr3_aa: CASSLRLSNEVQPQHF
j_call: TRBJ1-4; clone_size: once; d_call: TRBD1; v_call: TRBV28; cdr3_nt: TGTGCCAGCAGTGCGACAGGGATGGCTAATGAAAAACTGTTTTTT; cdr3_aa: CASSATGMANEKLFF
j_call: TRBJ1-1; clone_size: -; d_call: -; v_call: TRBV12-3/TRBV12-4; cdr3_nt: TGTGCCAGCAGTTCAGGGGTTCTAGCTTTCTTT; cdr3_aa: CASSSGVLAFF
j_call: TRBJ2-7; clone_size: -; d_call: TRBD2; v_call: TRBV27; cdr3_nt: TGTGCCAGCAGTGGGACTAGTTATTCGGTCGAGCAGTACTTC; cdr3_aa: CASSGTSYSVEQYF